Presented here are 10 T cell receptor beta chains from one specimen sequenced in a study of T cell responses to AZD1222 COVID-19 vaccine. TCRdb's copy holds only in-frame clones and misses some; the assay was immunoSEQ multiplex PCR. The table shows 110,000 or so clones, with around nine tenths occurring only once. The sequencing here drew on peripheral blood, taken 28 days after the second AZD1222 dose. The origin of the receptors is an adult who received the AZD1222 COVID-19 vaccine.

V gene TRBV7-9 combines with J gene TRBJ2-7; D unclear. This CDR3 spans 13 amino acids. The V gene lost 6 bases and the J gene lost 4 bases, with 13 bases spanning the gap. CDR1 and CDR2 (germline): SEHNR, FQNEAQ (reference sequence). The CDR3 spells CASSPLSGYEQYF. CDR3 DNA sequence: TGTGCCAGCAGTCCCCTGTCCGGTTACGAGCAGTACTTC.

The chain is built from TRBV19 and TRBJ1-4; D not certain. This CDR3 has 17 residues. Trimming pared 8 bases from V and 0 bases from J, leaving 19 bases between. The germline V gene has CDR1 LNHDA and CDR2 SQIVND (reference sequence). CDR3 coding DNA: TGTGCCAGTCGACGGGAAGTAGTAAGACCAACTAATGAAAAACTGTTTTTT. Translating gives CASRREVVRPTNEKLFF.

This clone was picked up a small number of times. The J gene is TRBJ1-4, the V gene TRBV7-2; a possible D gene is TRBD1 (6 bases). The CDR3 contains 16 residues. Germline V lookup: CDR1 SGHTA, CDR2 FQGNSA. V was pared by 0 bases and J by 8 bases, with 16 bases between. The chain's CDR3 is CASSLAGQGGSEKLFF. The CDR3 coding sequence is TGTGCCAGCAGCTTAGCGGGCCAAGGGGGTAGCGAAAAACTGTTTTTT.

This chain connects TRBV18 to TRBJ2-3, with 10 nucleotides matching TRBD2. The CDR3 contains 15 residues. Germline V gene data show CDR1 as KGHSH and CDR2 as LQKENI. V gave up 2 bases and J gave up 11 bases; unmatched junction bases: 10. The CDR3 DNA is TGTGCCAGCTCACCAAGGGAAGCGGGGGGGTCCAGGCAGTATTTT. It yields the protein CASSPREAGGSRQYF.

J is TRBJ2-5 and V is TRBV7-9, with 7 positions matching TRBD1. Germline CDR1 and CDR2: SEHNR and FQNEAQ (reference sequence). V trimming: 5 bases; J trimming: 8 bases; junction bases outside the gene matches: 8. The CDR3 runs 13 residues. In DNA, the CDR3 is TGTGCCAGCAGCCCCGAAGGGGGCCGTACCCAGTACTTC. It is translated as CASSPEGGRTQYF.

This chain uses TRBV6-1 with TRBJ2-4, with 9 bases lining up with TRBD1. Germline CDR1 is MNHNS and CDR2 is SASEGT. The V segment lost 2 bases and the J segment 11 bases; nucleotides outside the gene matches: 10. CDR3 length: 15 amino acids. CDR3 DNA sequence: TGTGCCAGCAGTGAAAGGGGGACAGGGTATTGGGTTCAGTACTTC. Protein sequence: CASSERGTGYWVQYF.

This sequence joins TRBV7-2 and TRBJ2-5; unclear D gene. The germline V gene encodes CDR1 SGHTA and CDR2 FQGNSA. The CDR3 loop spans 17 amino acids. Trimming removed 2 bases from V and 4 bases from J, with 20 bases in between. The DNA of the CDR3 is TGTGCCAGCAGCTTACCCTTAACCCGACCCTACGTAGAGACCCAGTACTTC. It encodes CASSLPLTRPYVETQYF.

The CDR3 DNA sequence: TGTGCCAGCTCCACCCAAGAGACCCAGTACTTC. It codes for CASSTQETQYF. The rearrangement uses TRBV18 and TRBJ2-5; D unclear. V lost 6 bases and J 1 base, leaving 3 bases between the germline ends. The CDR3 has 11 residues. The germline V gene encodes CDR1 KGHSH and CDR2 LQKENI.

The DNA for the CDR3 is TGTGCCAGCTCAAATTCAGGGGCCGACACTGAAGCTTTCTTT. Residues: CASSNSGADTEAFF. This chain uses TRBV18 with TRBJ1-1; tentatively, D is TRBD1 (6 bases). This CDR3 spans 14 amino acids. Trimming removed 5 bases at V and 3 bases at J, with 13 bases between. CDR1 and CDR2 from the germline V gene are KGHSH and LQKENI.

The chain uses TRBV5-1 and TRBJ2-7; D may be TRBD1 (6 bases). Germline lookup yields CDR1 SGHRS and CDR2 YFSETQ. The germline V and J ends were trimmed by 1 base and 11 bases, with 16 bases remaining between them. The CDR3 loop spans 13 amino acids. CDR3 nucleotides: TGCGCCAGCAGCTTGACGGCGTCAGGGGATAAGTACTTC. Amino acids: CASSLTASGDKYF.